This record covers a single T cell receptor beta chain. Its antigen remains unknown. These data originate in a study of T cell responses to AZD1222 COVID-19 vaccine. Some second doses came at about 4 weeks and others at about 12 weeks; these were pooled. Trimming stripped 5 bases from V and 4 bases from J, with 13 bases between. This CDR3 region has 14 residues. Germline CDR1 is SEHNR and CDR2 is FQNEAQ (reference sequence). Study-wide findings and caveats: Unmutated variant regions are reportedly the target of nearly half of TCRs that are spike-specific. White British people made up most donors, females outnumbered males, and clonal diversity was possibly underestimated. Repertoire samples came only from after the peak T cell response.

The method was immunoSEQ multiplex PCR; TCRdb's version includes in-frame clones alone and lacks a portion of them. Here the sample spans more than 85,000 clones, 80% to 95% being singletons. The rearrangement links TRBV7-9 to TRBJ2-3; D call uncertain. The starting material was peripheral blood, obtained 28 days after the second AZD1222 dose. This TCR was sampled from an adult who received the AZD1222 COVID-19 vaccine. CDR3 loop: CASSVSISPDTQYF. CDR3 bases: TGTGCCAGCAGCGTATCGATTTCCCCAGATACGCAGTATTTT.